These 3 T cell receptor beta chains originate from one sample sequenced in a study of blood T cells in healthy people across ages. Sample-barcoded 5' priming and a J-beta primer mix drove a second PCR of roughly 7 to 11 cycles. TCRdb reprocessed the 5' RACE reads via MiXCR and lists one record per CDR3 protein. The table has 650,000 to 1,000,000 distinct CDR3 sequences, roughly 46% seen once. The sequencing input was blood. Receptors originate from an elderly man in good health.

The chain has TRBV6-5 and TRBJ2-7; a weak D match, TRBD1 (6 bases). V was pared by 5 bases and J by 6 bases, with 11 bases between. Looked up from germline, CDR1 is MNHEY and CDR2 is SVGAGI. The CDR3 is 12 residues long. Written as DNA, the CDR3 is TGTGCCAGCAGTGACCAGGGGAGCGAGCAGTACTTC. Residues: CASSDQGSEQYF.

As concerns this clonotype: A much larger clone differs by one base, so this may be a read error. In DNA, the CDR3 is TGTGCCATCAGTGAGTCCGGACTTACCACAGATACGCAGTATTTT. Residues: CAISESGLTTDTQYF. The V and J genes are TRBV10-3 and TRBJ2-3; D perhaps matches TRBD2 (5 bases). V was trimmed by 0 bases and J by 2 bases, leaving 9 bases between them. Germline V gene lookup returns CDR1 ENHRY and CDR2 SYGVKD. The length of the CDR3 is 15 residues.

This clonotype was seen at least ten times. V and J are TRBV5-1 and TRBJ2-7, with 12 positions matching TRBD1. The CDR3 runs 14 residues. The trim removed 2 bases at V and 6 bases at J, leaving 3 bases unmatched. Germline lookup yields CDR1 SGHRS and CDR2 YFSETQ. The CDR3 region is CASSLGTGGGEQYF. In nucleotides, the CDR3 is TGCGCCAGCAGCTTAGGGACAGGGGGCGGCGAGCAGTACTTC.